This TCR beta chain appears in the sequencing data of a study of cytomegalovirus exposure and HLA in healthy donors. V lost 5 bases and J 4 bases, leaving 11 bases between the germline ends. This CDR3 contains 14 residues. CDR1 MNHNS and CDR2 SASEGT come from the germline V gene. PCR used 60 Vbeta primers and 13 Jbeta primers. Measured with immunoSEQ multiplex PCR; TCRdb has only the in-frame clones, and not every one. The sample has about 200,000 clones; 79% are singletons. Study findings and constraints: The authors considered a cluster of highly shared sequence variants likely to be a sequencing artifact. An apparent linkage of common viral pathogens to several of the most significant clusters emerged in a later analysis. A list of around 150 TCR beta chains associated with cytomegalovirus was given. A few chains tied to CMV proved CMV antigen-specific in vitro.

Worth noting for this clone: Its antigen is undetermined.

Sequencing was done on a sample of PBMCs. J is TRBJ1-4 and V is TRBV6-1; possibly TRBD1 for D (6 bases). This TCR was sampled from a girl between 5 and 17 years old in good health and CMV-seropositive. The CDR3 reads CASSLDSLNEKLFF. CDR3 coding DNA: TGTGCCAGCAGTTTGGACAGTCTTAATGAAAAACTGTTTTTT.